These 12 T cell receptor beta chains share one sample of origin, sequenced in a study of blood T cell repertoires in COVID-19. TCRdb's table, derived via immunoSEQ multiplex PCR, lists solely in-frame clones and lacks some. Of some 68,000 clones in the sample, 86% are singletons; the top ten hold less than 5.5%. Sequences were obtained from peripheral blood. These receptors all come from a man between 45 and 60 years old with active COVID-19.

The rearrangement links TRBV19 to TRBJ2-1; 7 bases align to TRBD2. With V trimmed by 5 bases and J by 5 bases, 9 bases remained unmatched. The CDR3 has 15 residues. Germline CDR1 and CDR2: LNHDA and SQIVND (reference sequence). The CDR3 loop is CASSRSGNVNNEQFF. CDR3 nucleotides: TGTGCCAGTAGTCGAAGCGGGAACGTAAACAATGAGCAGTTCTTC.

This CDR3 reads CASSTDEKLFF. CDR3 DNA: TGTGCCAGCAGTACAGATGAAAAACTGTTTTTT. The chain has TRBV2 and TRBJ1-4; D is unclear. V lost 5 bases, J lost 6 bases, and 4 bases lay in between. The CDR3 has 11 residues. Germline CDR1 and CDR2: SNHLY and FYNNEI.

The CDR3 spells CASSLVSGNQPQHF. In nucleotides, the CDR3 is TGTGCCAGCAGCTTGGTGTCAGGGAATCAGCCCCAGCATTTT. The J gene is TRBJ1-5, the V gene TRBV5-5, with TRBD1 as a possible D gene (5 bases). V was pared by 0 bases and J by 4 bases, with 8 bases between. CDR1 is SGHKS, CDR2 YYEKEE, per germline (reference sequence). The CDR3 loop spans 14 amino acids. Based on the CDR3 plus reference TRBV5-5 and TRBJ1-5, the full variable domain is DAGVTQSPTHLIKTRGQQVTLRCSPISGHKSVSWYQQVLGQGPQFIFQYYEKEERGRGNFPDRFSARQFPNYSSELNVNALLLGDSALYLCASSLVSGNQPQHFGDGTRLSIL.

The genes are TRBV2 and TRBJ1-2, with D possibly being TRBD1 (5 bases). Germline assignment: CDR1 SNHLY and CDR2 FYNNEI. The CDR3 runs 15 residues. Trimming shortened V by 3 bases and J by 4 bases, and 15 bases separated the two germline ends. The CDR3 region is CASSEGGGRVYGYTF. The CDR3 nucleotides are TGTGCCAGCAGTGAGGGGGGTGGCAGGGTCTATGGCTACACCTTC.

The V call is TRBV27, the J call TRBJ1-4, with TRBD1 identical over 9 bases. Germline trimming cut 5 bases from V and 4 bases from J; bases unmatched to any gene: 8. CDR1 MNHEY and CDR2 SMNVEV come from the germline V gene (reference sequence). The CDR3 is made up of 16 amino acids. In DNA form, the CDR3 reads TGTGCCAGCAGTCTACAAGGACAGGGGATTAATGAAAAACTGTTTTTT. Amino acids: CASSLQGQGINEKLFF.

V and J are TRBV19 and TRBJ2-7; the D gene is possibly TRBD1 (5 bases). Trimming took 3 bases from V and 5 from J, leaving 17 bases between them. There are 15 residues in the CDR3. Germline values: CDR1 LNHDA, CDR2 SQIVND (reference sequence). This chain's CDR3 is CASSIVAGKVHEQYF. CDR3 nucleotide sequence: TGTGCCAGTAGTATTGTTGCAGGGAAGGTTCACGAGCAGTACTTC.

The chain recombines TRBV9 with TRBJ2-1; 7 bases line up with TRBD2. V gave up 3 bases and J gave up 2 bases; unmatched junction bases: 5. The germline V gene has CDR1 SGDLS and CDR2 YYNGEE. This CDR3 contains 15 residues. CDR3 sequence (DNA): TGTGCCAGCAGCGCTCAGGGACTAACCTACAATGAGCAGTTCTTC. Its protein product is CASSAQGLTYNEQFF.

The V gene is TRBV7-7, the J gene TRBJ2-3, with 7 bases fitting TRBD2. The V gene's germline CDR1 is SSHAT and CDR2 FNYEAQ (reference sequence). This CDR3 is 13 amino acids long. Trimming at V came to 5 bases and at J to 5 bases, leaving 4 bases not matched to a gene. CDR3 loop: CASSRGVGDTQYF. Written as DNA, the CDR3 is TGTGCCAGCAGCCGGGGGGTAGGAGATACGCAGTATTTT.

This clone is labeled medium-sized. The V gene is TRBV7-9, the J gene TRBJ1-1; D is possibly TRBD1 (5 bases). Trimming took off 5 bases at V and 7 bases at J, with 20 bases between the two ends. Germline V gene lookup returns CDR1 SEHNR and CDR2 FQNEAQ (reference sequence). The CDR3 has 15 amino acids. The CDR3 DNA sequence: TGTGCCAGCAGCCCACCTTTCAGGTCGGGGGATGAAGCTTTCTTT. It specifies CASSPPFRSGDEAFF.

The chain couples TRBV6-4 to TRBJ2-6; TRBD1 matches 9 bases. The V segment lost 2 bases and the J segment 0 bases; nucleotides outside the gene matches: 5. CDR1 and CDR2 (germline): MRHNA, SNTAGT. This CDR3 comprises 18 residues. The CDR3 loop is CASSDGETGGSGANVLTF. For the CDR3, the DNA is TGTGCCAGCAGTGACGGGGAGACAGGGGGCTCTGGGGCCAACGTCCTGACTTTC.

The rearrangement uses TRBV29-1 and TRBJ2-2; tentative D call: TRBD2 (5 bases). Germline V CDR1 and CDR2: SQVTM, ANQGSEA. This CDR3 comprises 12 residues. Between the trimmed V and J ends, which lost 6 bases and 9 bases, there was a span of 14 bases. The CDR3 here is CSVMGDRRELFF. The CDR3 nucleotides read TGCAGCGTGATGGGAGACCGACGGGAGCTGTTTTTT.

CDR3 protein: CASSQAGWTSYEQYF. The CDR3 nucleotides are TGTGCCAGCAGCCAAGCGGGGTGGACCTCCTACGAGCAGTACTTC. J is TRBJ2-7 and V is TRBV3-1 (or the pseudogene TRBV3-2), with D possibly matching TRBD2 (5 bases). V lost 1 base and J 0 bases, leaving 10 bases between the germline ends. CDR1 is LGHDT and CDR2 is YNNKEL in the germline V gene (reference sequence). There are 15 residues in the CDR3.